A single sample gave rise to the 31 T cell receptor beta chains below, sequenced in a study of blood T cell repertoires in COVID-19. Clones were read by immunoSEQ multiplex PCR, and TCRdb kept only the in-frame ones, dropping some. The table records 150,000 to 200,000 clones, around four fifths of them present only once. Material for sequencing was PBMCs or T cells enriched from blood (not recorded which). Source of these receptors: a woman in her forties or fifties who had recovered from COVID-19.

This chain connects TRBV4-1 to TRBJ1-4, with D unresolved. The CDR3 has 15 amino acids. V lost 4 bases to trimming and J lost 0 bases, with 9 bases between them. Germline lookup yields CDR1 MGHRA and CDR2 YSYEKL. The chain's CDR3 is CASSPQVATNEKLFF. The CDR3 DNA follows: TGCGCCAGCAGCCCCCAGGTTGCAACTAATGAAAAACTGTTTTTT.

This CDR3 reads CASSQVDGGMLYEQYF. The CDR3 bases are TGTGCCAGCAGCCAAGTGGATGGCGGGATGCTCTACGAGCAGTACTTC. This chain joins TRBV4-2 and TRBJ2-7, with TRBD2 as a possible D gene (6 bases). V was cut by 1 base and J by 3 bases, with 16 bases left in between. The CDR3 totals 16 residues. The germline V gene has CDR1 LGHNA and CDR2 YNFKEQ.

This clone has just one count. The gene calls are TRBV5-1 and TRBJ2-1; 7 bases fit TRBD2. Trimming cost V 2 bases and J 0 bases; bases outside gene matches: 8. Per the germline V gene, CDR1 is SGHRS and CDR2 is YFSETQ. This CDR3 is 17 amino acids long. The CDR3 DNA reads TGCGCCAGCAGCTTACCCACTAGCGCCAGCTCCTACAATGAGCAGTTCTTC. It codes for CASSLPTSASSYNEQFF. Combining the CDR3 with reference TRBV5-1 and TRBJ2-1 gives the whole variable domain KAGVTQTPRYLIKTRGQQVTLSCSPISGHRSVSWYQQTPGQGLQFLFEYFSETQRNKGNFPGRFSGRQFSNSRSEMNVSTLELGDSALYLCASSLPTSASSYNEQFFGPGTRLTVL.

The V and J genes are TRBV4-3 and TRBJ2-1, with D maybe TRBD2 (5 bases). This CDR3 has 17 residues. Germline V gene data show CDR1 as LGHNA and CDR2 as YSLEER. Trimming left V 0 bases short and J 5 bases short, with 17 bases between. The CDR3 loop reads CASSQDYLAAYNNEQFF. In nucleotides, the CDR3 is TGCGCCAGCAGCCAAGACTACCTAGCCGCGTATAACAATGAGCAGTTCTTC.

This sequence joins TRBV4-1 and TRBJ1-6, with no clear D. The CDR3 covers 15 residues. V gave up 1 base and J gave up 7 bases, with 11 bases separating them. Germline V gene data show CDR1 as MGHRA and CDR2 as YSYEKL. The CDR3 sequence is CASSQGPSLNSPLHF. DNA for the CDR3: TGCGCCAGCAGCCAAGGTCCGTCCCTAAATTCACCCCTCCACTTT.

This chain uses TRBV2 with TRBJ2-1, with D tentatively TRBD2 (7 bases). Trimming shortened V by 6 bases and J by 7 bases, and 22 bases separated the two germline ends. From germline, CDR1 is SNHLY and CDR2 FYNNEI. The CDR3 runs 16 residues. As DNA, the CDR3 is TGTGCCAGCAGAGCGCCTTATAAGGGGGGGGGAAATGAGCAGTTCTTC. Its protein is CASRAPYKGGGNEQFF. The full variable domain, its missing parts supplied by reference TRBV2 and TRBJ2-1, is EPEVTQTPSHQVTQMGQEVILRCVPISNHLYFYWYRQILGQKVEFLVSFYNNEISEKSEIFDDQFSVERPDGSNFTLKIRSTKLEDSAMYFCASRAPYKGGGNEQFFGPGTRLTVL.

The chain has TRBV27 and TRBJ2-6; D might be TRBD2 (7 bases). Trimming left V 3 bases short and J 0 bases short, with 18 bases between. Germline values: CDR1 MNHEY, CDR2 SMNVEV (reference sequence). The CDR3 has 19 residues. The CDR3 nucleotides are TGTGCCAGCAGTTTTAGCCGAGGGAGGGGGTTCTCTGGGGCCAACGTCCTGACTTTC. Protein sequence: CASSFSRGRGFSGANVLTF. Together with reference TRBV27 and TRBJ2-6, the CDR3 gives the full variable domain: EAQVTQNPRYLITVTGKKLTVTCSQNMNHEYMSWYRQDPGLGLRQIYYSMNVEVTDKGDVPEGYKVSRKEKRNFPLILESPSPNQTSLYFCASSFSRGRGFSGANVLTFGAGSRLTVL.

V gene TRBV2 combines with J gene TRBJ2-1; 10 nucleotides align to TRBD2. The ends lost 6 bases at V and 3 bases at J; junction bases unmatched: 2. The CDR3 sequence is 14 residues long. Per germline, CDR1 SNHLY and CDR2 FYNNEI. The CDR3 bases are TGTGCCAGCAGAGGGACTAGCGTCTACAATGAGCAGTTCTTC. Its translation: CASRGTSVYNEQFF.

V gene TRBV6-4 combines with J gene TRBJ2-1, with TRBD2 matching over 8 bases. V was pared by 6 bases and J by 8 bases, with 12 bases of the junction left unmatched. Germline-derived CDR1 and CDR2 are MRHNA and SNTAGT. The CDR3 extends over 15 amino acids. The CDR3 nucleotides are TGTGCCAGCAGCCCCGGGACTAGTTTTTGGGATGAGCAGTTCTTC. Amino acids: CASSPGTSFWDEQFF.

The V and J genes are TRBV4-3 and TRBJ1-1; D is undetermined. The length of the CDR3 is 16 residues. The V end was cut by 0 bases, the J end by 4 bases, with 15 bases between. Germline V gene sequence: CDR1 LGHNA, CDR2 YSLEER. The CDR3 coding sequence is TGCGCCAGCAGCCAAGATCGGGGTGCTGTGCGCACTGAAGCTTTCTTT. It encodes CASSQDRGAVRTEAFF.

The chain is built from TRBV5-1 and TRBJ2-7; 8 bases are shared with TRBD1. Losses at the gene ends were 3 bases for V and 2 bases for J; bases not matched to a gene: 1. This CDR3 spans 13 amino acids. Germline V CDR1 and CDR2: SGHRS, YFSETQ. The chain's CDR3 is CASSSTGAYEQYF. DNA of the CDR3: TGCGCCAGCAGCTCGACAGGGGCCTACGAGCAGTACTTC.

The chain couples TRBV2 to TRBJ2-2; possible D gene TRBD2, 6 bases. The CDR3 loop spans 14 amino acids. The V end lost 7 bases, the J end lost 7 bases, and 16 bases lay between the germline ends. CDR1 and CDR2 (germline): SNHLY, FYNNEI. The CDR3 loop is CASNTRGGLGELFF. The DNA of the CDR3 is TGTGCCAGCAACACGAGGGGAGGTCTCGGGGAGCTGTTTTTT. Supplemented by reference TRBV2 and TRBJ2-2, the full variable domain reads EPEVTQTPSHQVTQMGQEVILRCVPISNHLYFYWYRQILGQKVEFLVSFYNNEISEKSEIFDDQFSVERPDGSNFTLKIRSTKLEDSAMYFCASNTRGGLGELFFGEGSRLTVL.

V is TRBV28 and J is TRBJ1-1; D not resolved. Germline assignment: CDR1 MDHEN and CDR2 SYDVKM. The V end was cut by 6 bases, the J end by 3 bases, with 17 bases between. The CDR3 extends over 15 amino acids. CDR3 residues: CASSSIGRGDTEAFF. The CDR3 nucleotides read TGTGCCAGCAGCTCGATCGGACGGGGTGACACTGAAGCTTTCTTT.

The chain uses TRBV7-7 and TRBJ2-3, with TRBD2 identical over 9 bases. Per the germline V gene, CDR1 is SSHAT and CDR2 is FNYEAQ (reference sequence). The CDR3 is 16 residues long. The V gene end was trimmed by 5 bases and the J gene end by 3 bases; junction bases not matched to a gene: 9. CDR3 nucleotides: TGTGCCAGCAGCCCCCTCGCGGGGGGGGCGACAGATACGCAGTATTTT. This translates into CASSPLAGGATDTQYF.

V usage is TRBV4-3 and J usage is TRBJ1-5; TRBD1 matches at 7 bases. CDR3 length equals 17 residues. Looked up from germline, CDR1 is LGHNA and CDR2 is YSLEER. After removal of 4 bases from V and 3 bases from J, the junction contained 12 bases not matched to a gene. The CDR3 nucleotides read TGCGCCAGCAGCCCCTCCCCACCCGGGACAGTCAATCAGCCCCAGCATTTT. As protein: CASSPSPPGTVNQPQHF.

The chain uses TRBV7-8 and TRBJ2-1; no clear D. Germline V gene sequence: CDR1 SGHVS, CDR2 FQNEAQ. The germline V and J ends were trimmed by 2 bases and 9 bases, with 17 bases remaining between them. The CDR3 totals 15 residues. The CDR3 region is CASSLQSGQVSEQFF. In DNA form, the CDR3 reads TGTGCCAGCAGCTTACAGTCGGGTCAAGTAAGTGAGCAGTTCTTC.

V usage is TRBV7-8 and J usage is TRBJ2-1; 10 bases map to TRBD1. Trimming at V came to 5 bases and at J to 2 bases, leaving 6 bases not matched to a gene. The germline V gene encodes CDR1 SGHVS and CDR2 FQNEAQ. The CDR3 extends over 16 amino acids. DNA of the CDR3: TGTGCCAGCAGCCCTCTGACAGGGGGCCCCTACAATGAGCAGTTCTTC. Translated, it gives CASSPLTGGPYNEQFF. The variable domain in full, completed from reference TRBV7-8 and TRBJ2-1, reads GAGVSQSPRYKVAKRGQDVALRCDPISGHVSLFWYQQALGQGPEFLTYFQNEAQLDKSGLPSDRFFAERPEGSVSTLKIQRTQQEDSAVYLCASSPLTGGPYNEQFFGPGTRLTVL.

The CDR3 region is CASSRLTGGLEEKLFF. CDR3 bases: TGCGCCAGCAGCCGTCTTACAGGAGGACTAGAGGAAAAACTGTTTTTT. The J gene is TRBJ1-4, the V gene TRBV4-1, with D perhaps TRBD1 (5 bases). V was trimmed by 4 bases and J by 8 bases, leaving 20 bases between them. The CDR3 length is 16 residues. Germline CDR1 is MGHRA and CDR2 is YSYEKL.

The chain has TRBV4-1 and TRBJ2-3, with TRBD1 matching 10 bases. The CDR3 loop spans 19 amino acids. The V segment lost 3 bases and the J segment 0 bases; nucleotides outside the gene matches: 12. CDR1 is MGHRA, CDR2 YSYEKL, per germline. Written as DNA, the CDR3 is TGCGCCAGCAGCCAGTCGGGGGACAGGGGAGTATCAAGCACAGATACGCAGTATTTT. It codes for CASSQSGDRGVSSTDTQYF.

Within the sample, this clone is medium-sized. The rearrangement uses TRBV5-5 and TRBJ1-1, with a weak D call TRBD1 (5 bases). The V gene lost 4 bases and the J gene lost 3 bases, with 13 bases spanning the gap. Germline CDR1 and CDR2: SGHKS and YYEKEE (reference sequence). The CDR3 spans 14 residues. The DNA of the CDR3 is TGTGCCAGCAGCCTAAATTCAGGGTACACTGAAGCTTTCTTT. Amino acid sequence: CASSLNSGYTEAFF.

This chain uses TRBV12-5 with TRBJ2-1, with 13 bases that match TRBD2. CDR1 and CDR2 from the germline V gene are LGHNT and FRNRAP. With V trimmed by 5 bases and J by 7 bases, 2 bases remained unmatched. The CDR3 has 14 amino acids. CDR3 nucleotide sequence: TGTGCTAGTGGTACTAGCGGGAGGGAGAATGAGCAGTTCTTC. Its translation is CASGTSGRENEQFF.

The sample holds one count of this clone. V and J are TRBV2 and TRBJ2-7; TRBD1 is a possible D gene (6 bases). Germline lookup yields CDR1 SNHLY and CDR2 FYNNEI. The V end lost 2 bases, the J end lost 3 bases, and 11 bases lay between the germline ends. The CDR3 consists of 14 residues. CDR3 coding DNA: TGTGCCAGCAGTGAAAGGGGGACCCACTACGAGCAGTACTTC. It codes for CASSERGTHYEQYF.

J is TRBJ2-1 and V is TRBV27; 14 nucleotides align to TRBD2. The CDR3 totals 16 residues. Per the germline V gene, CDR1 is MNHEY and CDR2 is SMNVEV (reference sequence). With 5 bases clipped from V and 6 bases from J, the junction kept 6 bases outside the gene matches. The CDR3 region has the DNA TGTGCCAGCAGTCCACCGGGACTAGCGGGAGCCAATGAGCAGTTCTTC. It encodes CASSPPGLAGANEQFF.

The chain links TRBV2 to TRBJ2-2, with 8 bases lining up with TRBD1. This CDR3 contains 16 residues. V dropped 8 bases and J dropped 6; count of bases not matched to a gene: 14. Per germline, CDR1 SNHLY and CDR2 FYNNEI. The CDR3 protein is CASAPGGSIRAGELFF. The DNA for the CDR3 is TGTGCCAGCGCCCCAGGGGGCTCGATTAGGGCCGGGGAGCTGTTTTTT. The full variable domain, completed using reference TRBV2 and TRBJ2-2, is EPEVTQTPSHQVTQMGQEVILRCVPISNHLYFYWYRQILGQKVEFLVSFYNNEISEKSEIFDDQFSVERPDGSNFTLKIRSTKLEDSAMYFCASAPGGSIRAGELFFGEGSRLTVL.

The CDR3 DNA follows: TGTGCCAGCAGCCGGTTGGACAGAGAGACCCAGTACTTC. The encoded protein is CASSRLDRETQYF. The V and J genes are TRBV28 and TRBJ2-5, with a tentative D call TRBD1 (6 bases). This CDR3 is 13 amino acids long. Deletions cut 6 bases from V and 4 bases from J, with 12 bases between. Germline-derived CDR1 and CDR2 are MDHEN and SYDVKM.

This chain connects TRBV4-3 to TRBJ1-6; D possibly corresponds to TRBD1 (6 bases). This CDR3 spans 16 amino acids. CDR1 is LGHNA, CDR2 YSLEER, per germline. Trimming removed 6 bases at V and 0 bases at J, with 12 bases between. This CDR3 reads CASRQGSSSYNSPLHF. In DNA form, the CDR3 reads TGCGCCAGCAGACAGGGTTCTAGCTCCTATAATTCACCCCTCCACTTT.

The V gene is TRBV28, the J gene TRBJ1-1; D might be TRBD1 (5 bases). Trimming removed 6 bases from V and 5 bases from J, with 13 bases in between. Germline V gene data show CDR1 as MDHEN and CDR2 as SYDVKM. The CDR3 is 13 residues long. This CDR3 is CASSPGGRTEAFF. The CDR3 coding sequence is TGTGCCAGCAGCCCCGGGGGGAGGACTGAAGCTTTCTTT.

The chain joins TRBV7-9 to TRBJ2-2; 7 nucleotides match TRBD2. This CDR3 comprises 16 residues. CDR1 and CDR2 from the germline V gene are SEHNR and FQNEAQ (reference sequence). V trimming: 5 bases; J trimming: 4 bases; junction bases outside the gene matches: 10. CDR3 protein: CASSGGMGGATGELFF. In DNA, the CDR3 is TGTGCCAGCAGCGGCGGGATGGGAGGGGCCACCGGGGAGCTGTTTTTT.

The chain combines TRBV24-1 with TRBJ2-2, with D possibly TRBD1 on 6 matching bases. The V gene lost 4 bases and the J gene lost 4 bases, with 12 bases spanning the gap. The CDR3 is 15 amino acids. Germline V gene lookup returns CDR1 KGHDR and CDR2 SFDVKD. CDR3 protein: CATSEGARSTGELFF. As DNA, the CDR3 is TGTGCCACCAGTGAGGGGGCGCGTAGCACCGGGGAGCTGTTTTTT.

The V gene is TRBV19, the J gene TRBJ2-7, with 7 bases that match TRBD1. Trimming at V came to 4 bases and at J to 6 bases, leaving 9 bases not matched to a gene. This CDR3 is built from 14 residues. Germline-derived CDR1 and CDR2 are LNHDA and SQIVND (reference sequence). The CDR3 nucleotides are TGTGCCAGTAGTACGCCGGGAACAGGGGCCGAGCAGTACTTC. Protein sequence: CASSTPGTGAEQYF.

The rearrangement uses TRBV30 and TRBJ2-7, with 11 bases aligning to TRBD1. The CDR3 is made up of 16 amino acids. The J segment lost 0 bases and the V segment lost 3 bases, leaving 7 bases of the junction unmatched. Germline CDR1 and CDR2: GTSNPN and SVGIG (reference sequence). CDR3 protein: CAWRLGQGGHSYEQYF. CDR3 bases: TGTGCCTGGAGACTGGGACAGGGGGGCCACTCCTACGAGCAGTACTTC.